One sample yielded the 32 T cell receptor beta chains listed below, sequenced in a study of Ad26.COV2.S vaccination and SARS-CoV-2 variants. Some clones are missing from TCRdb's copy, which holds only in-frame ones; the method was immunoSEQ multiplex PCR. Among around 300,000 clones listed, 65% to 90% were seen once. As to treatment: some 20 received Ad26.COV2.S at low or high dose, single or two shots; about 5 received placebo; per-sample allocation not given. Day 63 after the first vaccine or placebo injection was the time point for sampling. The sequenced sample was peripheral blood, obtained in a trial of Ad26.COV2.S vaccine versus placebo. These receptors were taken from a person aged 18-65 years who received the Ad26.COV2.S COVID-19 vaccine or a placebo.

This chain connects TRBV6-5 to TRBJ1-2; 7 bases are a match to TRBD1. V lost 6 bases to trimming and J lost 3 bases; unmatched junction nucleotides: 4. The CDR3 consists of 13 residues. The germline V gene encodes CDR1 MNHEY and CDR2 SVGAGI. In DNA, the CDR3 is TGTGCCAGCAGAACCGGGACAGACTATGGCTACACCTTC. This translates into CASRTGTDYGYTF.

This clone was seen a few times. This chain connects TRBV6-5 to TRBJ1-4; D remains ambiguous. The length of the CDR3 is 13 residues. V was shortened by 6 bases and J by 7 bases, with 12 bases between the two germline ends. Per germline, CDR1 MNHEY and CDR2 SVGAGI. This chain's CDR3 is CASRKDKREKLFF. CDR3 sequence (DNA): TGTGCCAGCAGAAAAGACAAGCGTGAAAAACTGTTTTTT.

The chain uses TRBV19 and TRBJ2-7, with D unresolved. Trimming shortened V by 1 base and J by 0 bases, and 10 bases separated the two germline ends. The CDR3 has 15 amino acids. Germline V gene lookup returns CDR1 LNHDA and CDR2 SQIVND (reference sequence). The CDR3 coding sequence is TGTGCCAGTAGTATAGTGGACGGCCCCTCCTACGAGCAGTACTTC. Amino acids: CASSIVDGPSYEQYF.

The rearrangement links TRBV29-1 to TRBJ1-2; no clear D gene. The CDR3 has 12 residues. V lost 4 bases and J 0 bases, leaving 6 bases between the germline ends. Germline V lookup: CDR1 SQVTM, CDR2 ANQGSEA. CDR3 loop: CSVGEANYGYTF. The CDR3 bases are TGCAGCGTTGGGGAGGCTAACTATGGCTACACCTTC.

The V and J genes are TRBV5-1 and TRBJ2-7, with TRBD1 matching over 8 bases. V trimming: 8 bases; J trimming: 2 bases; junction bases outside the gene matches: 3. The CDR3 has 12 amino acids. Germline values: CDR1 SGHRS, CDR2 YFSETQ. The CDR3 bases are TGCGCCAGTGGACAGGGAACCTACGAGCAGTACTTC. Its translation: CASGQGTYEQYF.

This clone was seen a single time. Other DNA sequences within the sample encode an identical CDR3. The rearrangement links TRBV7-2 to TRBJ2-3; D might be TRBD2 (6 bases). The V and J ends lost 3 bases and 0 bases respectively, with 7 bases between them. The CDR3 has 14 residues. Germline V CDR1 and CDR2: SGHTA, FQGNSA. The CDR3 region is CASSFGGSTDTQYF. Here the CDR3 DNA reads TGTGCCAGCAGCTTCGGGGGAAGCACAGATACGCAGTATTTT.

The chain is built from TRBV4-3 and TRBJ2-3; possibly TRBD2 for D (6 bases). With 0 bases removed from V and 5 bases from J, the gap between germline ends came to 12 bases. The CDR3 consists of 15 residues. CDR1 LGHNA and CDR2 YSLEER come from the germline V gene. The CDR3 loop is CASSQEDLEGDTQYF. CDR3 bases: TGCGCCAGCAGCCAAGAGGACCTGGAGGGAGATACGCAGTATTTT.

This rearrangement joins TRBV9 to TRBJ2-1; D is perhaps TRBD2 (5 bases). V lost 4 bases and J lost 12, with 11 bases in between. The germline V gene encodes CDR1 SGDLS and CDR2 YYNGEE. This CDR3 is built from 11 residues. The CDR3 bases are TGTGCCAGCAGCCCGGGCGGACTGCAGTTCTTC. Translation: CASSPGGLQFF. The full variable domain, completed using reference TRBV9 and TRBJ2-1, is DSGVTQTPKHLITATGQRVTLRCSPRSGDLSVYWYQQSLDQGLQFLIQYYNGEERAKGNILERFSAQQFPDLHSELNLSSLELGDSALYFCASSPGGLQFFGPGTRLTVL.

The rearrangement links TRBV4-1 to TRBJ2-2; D unclear. In germline, CDR1 is MGHRA, CDR2 YSYEKL. Deletions cut 1 base from V and 0 bases from J, with 6 bases between. This CDR3 region has 15 residues. CDR3 sequence reads: CASSQGPTNTGELFF. The CDR3 DNA is TGCGCCAGCAGCCAAGGACCGACGAACACCGGGGAGCTGTTTTTT.

The V call is TRBV6-5, the J call TRBJ2-5; 8 bases are shared with TRBD1. V dropped 6 bases and J dropped 5; count of bases not matched to a gene: 8. Germline loops: CDR1 MNHEY, CDR2 SVGAGI. The CDR3 extends over 14 amino acids. CDR3 DNA sequence: TGTGCCAGCAGAAGAACAGGGGGTCGGGAGACCCAGTACTTC. This encodes CASRRTGGRETQYF.

This chain uses TRBV28 with TRBJ1-2, with 9 bases that match TRBD1. The ends lost 8 bases at V and 8 bases at J; junction bases unmatched: 9. The germline V gene encodes CDR1 MDHEN and CDR2 SYDVKM. This CDR3 comprises 13 residues. The CDR3 sequence is CASHTGGWSGYTF. CDR3 DNA sequence: TGTGCCAGCCATACAGGGGGCTGGAGCGGCTACACCTTC.

V and J are TRBV19 and TRBJ2-7, with D possibly TRBD2 on 6 matching bases. The CDR3 is made up of 15 amino acids. V was trimmed by 4 bases and J by 2 bases, leaving 15 bases between them. Looked up from germline, CDR1 is LNHDA and CDR2 is SQIVND (reference sequence). The CDR3 DNA reads as TGTGCCAGTAGTAATATTAATAGCGGTACCTACGAGCAGTACTTC. Its protein product is CASSNINSGTYEQYF.

V gene TRBV27 combines with J gene TRBJ2-7, with D unclear. V dropped 3 bases and J dropped 0 bases, with 9 bases sitting between them. The CDR3 has 14 amino acids. CDR1 and CDR2 from the germline V gene are MNHEY and SMNVEV (reference sequence). The CDR3 DNA reads TGTGCCAGCAGTTTGGCCACGAGCTCCTACGAGCAGTACTTC. Translating gives CASSLATSSYEQYF.

This rearrangement joins TRBV7-9 to TRBJ2-3; perhaps TRBD2 as D (5 bases). In germline, CDR1 is SEHNR, CDR2 FQNEAQ (reference sequence). The CDR3 contains 13 residues. Trimming cost V 1 base and J 9 bases, with 11 bases left between them. The DNA of the CDR3 is TGTGCCAGCAGCTTAGATGTGGGAGCCACGCAGTATTTT. Encoded protein: CASSLDVGATQYF.

The rearrangement uses TRBV7-9 and TRBJ1-4; D is unresolved. V was clipped by 3 bases and J by 0 bases, with 8 bases between them. Germline assignment: CDR1 SEHNR and CDR2 FQNEAQ (reference sequence). This CDR3 is 15 amino acids long. Written as DNA, the CDR3 is TGTGCCAGCAGCTTGCAGCCAACAACTAATGAAAAACTGTTTTTT. It translates to CASSLQPTTNEKLFF.

This rearrangement joins TRBV3-1 (or the pseudogene TRBV3-2) to TRBJ1-3; D is unclear. Germline lookup yields CDR1 LGHDT and CDR2 YNNKEL (reference sequence). The V and J ends lost 1 base and 0 bases respectively, with 4 bases between them. This CDR3 spans 14 amino acids. In DNA form, the CDR3 reads TGTGCCAGCAGCCAAGCAGGCTCTGGAAACACCATATATTTT. This gives the protein CASSQAGSGNTIYF.

The V call is TRBV23-1, the J call TRBJ1-6; maybe TRBD1 (5 bases). TRBV23-1 is an open reading frame whose function is uncertain. The CDR3 sequence is 21 residues long. Trimming cost V 2 bases and J 2 bases, with 25 bases left between them. CDR3 region: CASSQGVSGQGSSAYNSPLHF. The DNA for the CDR3 is TGCGCCAGCAGTCAAGGGGTCTCCGGGCAGGGCTCAAGCGCCTATAATTCACCCCTCCACTTT.

This chain connects TRBV10-1 to TRBJ2-7; possible D gene TRBD2, 6 bases. V lost 0 bases and J 3 bases, leaving 9 bases between the germline ends. The germline CDR1 and CDR2 sequences are WNHNN and SYGVQD (reference sequence). This CDR3 comprises 14 residues. The CDR3 nucleotides read TGCGCCAGCAGTGAGTCCGGGACTGACTACGAGCAGTACTTC. This gives the protein CASSESGTDYEQYF.

In this sample, this clone turned up a few times. The rearrangement links TRBV7-9 to TRBJ2-7, with 7 positions matching TRBD2. CDR3 length: 14 amino acids. Germline V CDR1 and CDR2: SEHNR, FQNEAQ (reference sequence). The junction had 6 bases not matched to a gene; V was cut back by 5 bases and J by 2 bases. CDR3 sequence: CASSQDGGAYEQYF. CDR3 DNA: TGTGCCAGCAGCCAAGATGGGGGGGCCTACGAGCAGTACTTC.

This clone was counted once. The chain is built from TRBV28 and TRBJ1-2; D perhaps matches TRBD1 (5 bases). In germline, CDR1 is MDHEN, CDR2 SYDVKM. V shed 4 bases and J shed 3 bases, with 15 bases lying between them. CDR3 length equals 15 residues. CDR3: CASSYQGALYYGYTF. The CDR3 bases are TGTGCCAGCAGTTACCAGGGTGCTCTCTACTATGGCTACACCTTC.

V gene TRBV7-8 combines with J gene TRBJ2-2; 9 nucleotides agree with TRBD1. Germline V gene data show CDR1 as SGHVS and CDR2 as FQNEAQ. This CDR3 is built from 18 residues. The junction had 12 bases not matched to a gene; V was cut back by 5 bases and J by 2 bases. The CDR3 DNA reads as TGTGCCAGCAGCCCCCTTACTCGGGACAGGGTTAACACCGGGGAGCTGTTTTTT. Translated, it gives CASSPLTRDRVNTGELFF. The variable domain in full, completed from reference TRBV7-8 and TRBJ2-2, reads GAGVSQSPRYKVAKRGQDVALRCDPISGHVSLFWYQQALGQGPEFLTYFQNEAQLDKSGLPSDRFFAERPEGSVSTLKIQRTQQEDSAVYLCASSPLTRDRVNTGELFFGEGSRLTVL.

This rearrangement joins TRBV7-2 to TRBJ2-2; 8 positions agree with TRBD2. The CDR3 length is 17 residues. Unmatched junction bases numbered 9, after V lost 5 bases and J lost 1 base. Germline V lookup: CDR1 SGHTA, CDR2 FQGNSA. The CDR3 is CASSQWVAGGNTGELFF. CDR3 coding DNA: TGTGCCAGCAGCCAATGGGTGGCGGGAGGGAACACCGGGGAGCTGTTTTTT.

The CDR3 coding sequence is TGTGCCAGCAGTTTCCAAGGAGGGGCTTATGACACCTTC. Encoded protein: CASSFQGGAYDTF. The chain is built from TRBV5-4 and TRBJ1-2, with D possibly TRBD1 on 5 matching bases. The CDR3 spans 13 residues. The V and J ends lost 5 bases and 12 bases respectively, with 20 bases between them. Germline CDR1 reads SGHNT; CDR2 reads YYREEE (reference sequence).

This sequence joins TRBV5-1 and TRBJ2-3, with D unclear. The CDR3 contains 16 residues. Germline CDR1 is SGHRS and CDR2 is YFSETQ. V was cut by 0 bases and J by 2 bases, with 13 bases left in between. The CDR3 spells CASSLVVSEFTDTQYF. CDR3 in DNA: TGCGCCAGCAGCTTGGTAGTCTCGGAATTCACAGATACGCAGTATTTT.

The chain joins TRBV19 to TRBJ2-7; D unclear. Germline V gene lookup returns CDR1 LNHDA and CDR2 SQIVND (reference sequence). The V end was cut by 4 bases, the J end by 2 bases, with 9 bases between. The CDR3 has 13 residues. CDR3 sequence: CASSKIYPYEQYF. The CDR3 DNA is TGTGCCAGTAGTAAGATTTACCCCTACGAGCAGTACTTC.

The genes are TRBV4-2 and TRBJ2-5, with D unresolved. The CDR3 length is 14 residues. The V and J ends lost 1 base and 5 bases respectively, with 11 bases between them. Germline V gene lookup returns CDR1 LGHNA and CDR2 YNFKEQ. The DNA for the CDR3 is TGTGCCAGCAGCCAAGGCCAGGTCGGTGAGACCCAGTACTTC. Amino acids: CASSQGQVGETQYF.

This clone was counted once. V gene TRBV5-1 combines with J gene TRBJ1-6, with D maybe TRBD1 (6 bases). The CDR3 runs to 16 residues. Trimming shortened V by 0 bases and J by 5 bases, and 12 bases separated the two germline ends. Germline V gives CDR1 SGHRS, CDR2 YFSETQ. The chain's CDR3 is CASSLAGQIHNSPLHF. The CDR3 region has the DNA TGCGCCAGCAGCTTGGCCGGACAGATTCATAATTCACCCCTCCACTTT.

This clone is a singleton in its sample. J is TRBJ1-5 and V is TRBV18, with D possibly matching TRBD1 (5 bases). This CDR3 has 15 amino acids. The germline gives CDR1 KGHSH, CDR2 LQKENI. V lost 2 bases, J lost 5 bases, and 13 bases lay in between. CDR3 sequence: CASSPLGRADQPQHF. For the CDR3, the DNA is TGTGCCAGCTCACCATTAGGCAGGGCGGATCAGCCCCAGCATTTT.

The chain employs TRBV2 and TRBJ2-7, with TRBD2 identical over 9 bases. The CDR3 is 15 amino acids. The J segment lost 5 bases and the V segment lost 3 bases, leaving 8 bases of the junction unmatched. The V gene's germline CDR1 is SNHLY and CDR2 FYNNEI. CDR3 region: CASSESGGSIHEQYF. In nucleotides, the CDR3 is TGTGCCAGCAGTGAGAGCGGGGGGTCAATCCACGAGCAGTACTTC.

Concerning this clone: Other DNA sequences in this specimen translate into the identical CDR3. V is TRBV28 and J is TRBJ1-1; D is ambiguous. The CDR3 totals 13 residues. The V gene's germline CDR1 is MDHEN and CDR2 SYDVKM. The V end was cut by 2 bases, the J end by 0 bases, with 4 bases between. In DNA, the CDR3 is TGTGCCAGCAGTTTAAGGGTGAACACTGAAGCTTTCTTT. Residues: CASSLRVNTEAFF.

The genes are TRBV19 and TRBJ2-1, with TRBD2 matching over 13 bases. Germline CDR1 LNHDA, CDR2 SQIVND (reference sequence). V lost 7 bases to trimming and J lost 1 base; unmatched junction nucleotides: 4. The CDR3 is 16 amino acids. The CDR3 loop reads CASKGTSGVSYNEQFF. CDR3 DNA sequence: TGTGCCAGTAAAGGGACTAGCGGGGTTTCCTACAATGAGCAGTTCTTC. The entire variable domain, with the rest obtained from reference TRBV19 and TRBJ2-1, is as follows: DGGITQSPKYLFRKEGQNVTLSCEQNLNHDAMYWYRQDPGQGLRLIYYSQIVNDFQKGDIAEGYSVSREKKESFPLTVTSAQKNPTAFYLCASKGTSGVSYNEQFFGPGTRLTVL.

The gene calls are TRBV7-2 and TRBJ2-5; 9 positions match TRBD2. The CDR3 covers 15 residues. Germline V gives CDR1 SGHTA, CDR2 FQGNSA. V gave up 1 base and J gave up 5 bases; unmatched junction bases: 5. CDR3 amino acids: CASSLGLAGWETQYF. The DNA of the CDR3 is TGTGCCAGCAGCTTAGGGCTAGCGGGATGGGAGACCCAGTACTTC. The variable domain in full, with the rest retrieved from reference TRBV7-2 and TRBJ2-5, is GAGVSQSPSNKVTEKGKDVELRCDPISGHTALYWYRQSLGQGLEFLIYFQGNSAPDKSGLPSDRFSAERTGGSVSTLTIQRTQQEDSAVYLCASSLGLAGWETQYFGPGTRLLVL.